The 3 T cell receptor beta chains given below trace back to one sample, sequenced in a study of blood T cell repertoires in COVID-19. Assay used: immunoSEQ multiplex PCR; TCRdb lists only in-frame clones, some missing. The repertoire holds roughly 100,000 clones, with about 91% as singletons. Specimen: peripheral blood. The source is a human donor in a cohort sampled during active COVID-19.

CDR3 sequence: CASSQDVGRDTQYF. CDR3 bases: TGCGCCAGCAGCCAAGATGTCGGGAGAGATACGCAGTATTTT. The chain carries TRBV4-1 and TRBJ2-3; tentatively, D is TRBD2 (6 bases). CDR1 is MGHRA, CDR2 YSYEKL, per germline. V dropped 0 bases and J dropped 5 bases, with 9 bases sitting between them. The CDR3 totals 14 residues.

This chain joins TRBV6-5 and TRBJ1-4; 9 positions match TRBD1. Germline-derived CDR1 and CDR2 are MNHEY and SVGAGI. V dropped 4 bases and J dropped 6; count of bases not matched to a gene: 6. The CDR3 runs to 15 residues. The CDR3, as DNA: TGTGCCAGCAGTTCCCCGGGACAGGGACATGAAAAACTGTTTTTT. This gives the protein CASSSPGQGHEKLFF.

The V gene is TRBV5-1, the J gene TRBJ2-5; 7 bases map to TRBD2. Germline CDR1 is SGHRS and CDR2 is YFSETQ. The CDR3 runs to 14 residues. Trimming cost V 4 bases and J 2 bases; bases outside gene matches: 5. DNA for the CDR3: TGCGCCAGCAGCATCGGGACTACTCAAGAGACCCAGTACTTC. It specifies CASSIGTTQETQYF.